These 9 T cell receptor beta chains originate from one sample sequenced in a study of blood T cell repertoires in COVID-19. Clones were read by immunoSEQ multiplex PCR, and TCRdb kept only the in-frame ones, dropping some. The table includes about 78,000 clones, around 90% detected once. Material for sequencing was peripheral blood. Receptors originate from a woman older than 75 with active or convalescent COVID-19.

The gene calls are TRBV19 and TRBJ1-5; 7 bases are shared with TRBD1. The CDR3 extends over 14 amino acids. The junction had 10 bases not matched to a gene; V was cut back by 7 bases and J by 7 bases. Germline V CDR1 and CDR2: LNHDA, SQIVND (reference sequence). The CDR3 nucleotides are TGTGCCAGTAACAACAGGGGAGGATTCCAGCCCCAGCATTTT. Its protein is CASNNRGGFQPQHF.

V and J are TRBV19 and TRBJ2-5; TRBD2 might be the D (5 bases). Germline V gives CDR1 LNHDA, CDR2 SQIVND (reference sequence). V lost 6 bases and J lost 3, with 11 bases in between. This CDR3 contains 13 residues. CDR3 sequence reads: CASRPGGEETQYF. The CDR3 nucleotides are TGTGCCAGTAGGCCAGGAGGTGAAGAGACCCAGTACTTC.

The chain recombines TRBV6-5 with TRBJ2-7, with 8 bases that match TRBD2. The germline V gene encodes CDR1 MNHEY and CDR2 SVGAGI. The ends lost 10 bases at V and 6 bases at J; junction bases unmatched: 11. This CDR3 contains 13 residues. CDR3 DNA sequence: TGTGCCATCGGGGGGGCGGAAGGCGGCGAGCAGTACTTC. Its translation is CAIGGAEGGEQYF.

This chain uses TRBV19 with TRBJ2-2, with D unresolved. This CDR3 spans 12 amino acids. Looked up from germline, CDR1 is LNHDA and CDR2 is SQIVND (reference sequence). V gave up 8 bases and J gave up 3 bases, with 7 bases separating them. CDR3 protein: CASSLYTGELFF. The CDR3 nucleotides are TGTGCCAGTTCCCTGTACACCGGGGAGCTGTTTTTT.

The CDR3 bases are TGTGCCAGCAGAGAGACAGGGAGGCCTCTTAACTATGGCTACACCTTC. Protein: CASRETGRPLNYGYTF. V and J are TRBV28 and TRBJ1-2; 7 bases are a match to TRBD1. The germline gives CDR1 MDHEN, CDR2 SYDVKM. The CDR3 runs to 16 residues. Losses at the gene ends were 6 bases for V and 1 base for J; bases not matched to a gene: 11.

The V and J genes are TRBV18 and TRBJ2-7, with 10 bases lining up with TRBD1. CDR1 and CDR2 from the germline V gene are KGHSH and LQKENI. CDR3 size: 16 residues. J was trimmed by 3 bases and V by 6 bases; bases with no gene match: 11. CDR3 DNA: TGTGCCAGCTCTCTCGGTGGGACAGGGGCCCTCTACGAGCAGTACTTC. Protein product: CASSLGGTGALYEQYF. The variable domain in full, with the rest retrieved from reference TRBV18 and TRBJ2-7, is NAGVMQNPRHLVRRRGQEARLRCSPMKGHSHVYWYRQLPEEGLKFMVYLQKENIIDESGMPKERFSAEFPKEGPSILRIQQVVRGDSAAYFCASSLGGTGALYEQYFGPGTRLTVT.

This chain links TRBV18 with TRBJ2-7; TRBD2 agrees at 10 bases. CDR3 length equals 16 residues. After removal of 3 bases from V and 8 bases from J, the junction contained 13 bases not matched to a gene. Germline values: CDR1 KGHSH, CDR2 LQKENI. The CDR3 region is CASSPSVGLAGVKQYF. CDR3 DNA sequence: TGTGCCAGCTCACCCAGCGTAGGGCTAGCGGGAGTTAAGCAGTACTTC.

The rearrangement joins TRBV28 to TRBJ1-1; TRBD1 agrees at 8 bases. The CDR3 spans 15 residues. Germline V gene sequence: CDR1 MDHEN, CDR2 SYDVKM. V was clipped by 6 bases and J by 1 base; unmatched bases: 7. The CDR3 DNA is TGTGCCAGCAGACCGAGGACAGGGTCGAACACTGAAGCTTTCTTT. It specifies CASRPRTGSNTEAFF.

This sequence joins TRBV2 and TRBJ2-7; weak D call: TRBD2 (6 bases). The V gene's germline CDR1 is SNHLY and CDR2 FYNNEI. V gave up 5 bases and J gave up 2 bases, with 13 bases separating them. The CDR3 sequence is 14 residues long. This chain's CDR3 is CASSLGLAPYEQYF. The CDR3 DNA follows: TGTGCCAGCAGTTTGGGTCTAGCGCCCTACGAGCAGTACTTC.